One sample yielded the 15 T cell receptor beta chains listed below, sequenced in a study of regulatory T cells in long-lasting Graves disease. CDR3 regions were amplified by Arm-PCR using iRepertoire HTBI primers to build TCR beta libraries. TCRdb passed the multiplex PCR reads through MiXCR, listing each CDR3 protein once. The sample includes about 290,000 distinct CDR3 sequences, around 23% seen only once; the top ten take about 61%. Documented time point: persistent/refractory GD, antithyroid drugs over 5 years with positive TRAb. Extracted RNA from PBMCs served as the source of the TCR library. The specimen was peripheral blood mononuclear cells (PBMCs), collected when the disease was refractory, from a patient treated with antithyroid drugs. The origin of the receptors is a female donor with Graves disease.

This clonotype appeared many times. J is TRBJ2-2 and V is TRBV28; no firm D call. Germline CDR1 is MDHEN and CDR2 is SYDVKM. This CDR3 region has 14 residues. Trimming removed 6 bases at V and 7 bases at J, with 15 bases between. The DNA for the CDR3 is TGTGCCAGCAGCAGAAGATGGGGTCGCGGGGAGCTGTTTTTT. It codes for CASSRRWGRGELFF.

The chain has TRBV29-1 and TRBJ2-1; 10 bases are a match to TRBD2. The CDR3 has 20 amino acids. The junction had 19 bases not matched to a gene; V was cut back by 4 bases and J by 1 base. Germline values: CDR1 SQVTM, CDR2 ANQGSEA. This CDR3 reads CSVVFPPGRLAGDSYNEQFF. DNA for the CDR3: TGCAGCGTTGTGTTCCCTCCCGGCCGGCTAGCGGGAGATTCCTACAATGAGCAGTTCTTC.

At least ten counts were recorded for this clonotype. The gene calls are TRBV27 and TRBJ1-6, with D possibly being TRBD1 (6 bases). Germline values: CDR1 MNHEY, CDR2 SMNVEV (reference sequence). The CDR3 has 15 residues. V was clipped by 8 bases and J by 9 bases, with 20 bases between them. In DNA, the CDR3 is TGTGCCAGCTCCCGAGGGGGGGAGCTACGTTCACCCCTCCACTTT. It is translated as CASSRGGELRSPLHF.

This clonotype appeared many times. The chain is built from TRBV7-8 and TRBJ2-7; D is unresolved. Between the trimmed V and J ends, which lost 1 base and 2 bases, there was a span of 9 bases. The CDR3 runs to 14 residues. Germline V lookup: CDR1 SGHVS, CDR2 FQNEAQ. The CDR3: CASSLDDNAYEQYF. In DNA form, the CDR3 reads TGTGCCAGCAGCTTAGATGACAACGCCTACGAGCAGTACTTC. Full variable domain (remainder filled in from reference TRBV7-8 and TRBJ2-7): GAGVSQSPRYKVAKRGQDVALRCDPISGHVSLFWYQQALGQGPEFLTYFQNEAQLDKSGLPSDRFFAERPEGSVSTLKIQRTQQEDSAVYLCASSLDDNAYEQYFGPGTRLTVT.

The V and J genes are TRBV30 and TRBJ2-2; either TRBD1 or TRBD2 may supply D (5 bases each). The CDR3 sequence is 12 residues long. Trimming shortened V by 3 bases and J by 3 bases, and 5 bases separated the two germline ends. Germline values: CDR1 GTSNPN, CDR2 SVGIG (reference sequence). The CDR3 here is CAWRGHTGELFF. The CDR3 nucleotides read TGTGCCTGGAGGGGACACACCGGGGAGCTGTTTTTT.

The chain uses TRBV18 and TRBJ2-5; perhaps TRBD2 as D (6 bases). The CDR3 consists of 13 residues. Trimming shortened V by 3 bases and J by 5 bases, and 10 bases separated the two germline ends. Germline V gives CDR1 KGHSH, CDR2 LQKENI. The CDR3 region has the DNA TGTGCCAGCTCACCGACTAGGAGGGAGACCCAGTACTTC. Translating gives CASSPTRRETQYF.

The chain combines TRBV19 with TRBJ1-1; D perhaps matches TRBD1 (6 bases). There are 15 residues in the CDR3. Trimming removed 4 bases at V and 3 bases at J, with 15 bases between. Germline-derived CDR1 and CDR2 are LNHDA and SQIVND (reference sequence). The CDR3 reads CASSTGQGRDTEAFF. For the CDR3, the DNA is TGTGCCAGTAGTACGGGGCAGGGGCGGGACACTGAAGCTTTCTTT.

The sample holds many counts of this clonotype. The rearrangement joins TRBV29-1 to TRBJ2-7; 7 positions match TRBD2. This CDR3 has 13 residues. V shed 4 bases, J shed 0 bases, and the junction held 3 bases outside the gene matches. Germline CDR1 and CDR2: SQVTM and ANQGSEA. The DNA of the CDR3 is TGCAGCGTTGCCGGGGGGAGCTCCTACGAGCAGTACTTC. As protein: CSVAGGSSYEQYF.

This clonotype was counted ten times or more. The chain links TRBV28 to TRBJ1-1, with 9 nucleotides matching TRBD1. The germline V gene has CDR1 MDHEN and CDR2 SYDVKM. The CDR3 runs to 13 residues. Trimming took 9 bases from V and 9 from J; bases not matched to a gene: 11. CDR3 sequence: CASITGGSGKAFF. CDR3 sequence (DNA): TGTGCCAGTATCACAGGGGGCTCCGGAAAAGCTTTCTTT. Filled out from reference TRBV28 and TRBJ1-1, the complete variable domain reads DVKVTQSSRYLVKRTGEKVFLECVQDMDHENMFWYRQDPGLGLRLIYFSYDVKMKEKGDIPEGYSVSREKKERFSLILESASTNQTSMYLCASITGGSGKAFFGQGTRLTVV.

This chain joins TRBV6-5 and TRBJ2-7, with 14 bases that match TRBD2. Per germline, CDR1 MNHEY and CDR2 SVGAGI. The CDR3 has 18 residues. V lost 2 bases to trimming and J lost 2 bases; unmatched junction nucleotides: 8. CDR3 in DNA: TGTGCCAGCAGTTACCTGAAGTCGACTAGCGGGAGGGCCTACGAGCAGTACTTC. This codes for CASSYLKSTSGRAYEQYF.

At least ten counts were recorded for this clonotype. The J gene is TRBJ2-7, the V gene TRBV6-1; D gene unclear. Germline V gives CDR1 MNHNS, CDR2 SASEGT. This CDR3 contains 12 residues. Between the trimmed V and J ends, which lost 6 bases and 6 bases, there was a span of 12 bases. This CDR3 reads CASRAAMGEQYF. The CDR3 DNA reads TGTGCCAGCAGGGCGGCGATGGGCGAGCAGTACTTC.

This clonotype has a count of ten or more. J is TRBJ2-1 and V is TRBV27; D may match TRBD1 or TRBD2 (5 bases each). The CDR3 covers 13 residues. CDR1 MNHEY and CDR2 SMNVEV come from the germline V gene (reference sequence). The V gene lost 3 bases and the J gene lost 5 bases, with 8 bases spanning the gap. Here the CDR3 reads CASSLGTNNEQFF. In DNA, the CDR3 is TGTGCCAGCAGTTTGGGGACCAACAATGAGCAGTTCTTC.

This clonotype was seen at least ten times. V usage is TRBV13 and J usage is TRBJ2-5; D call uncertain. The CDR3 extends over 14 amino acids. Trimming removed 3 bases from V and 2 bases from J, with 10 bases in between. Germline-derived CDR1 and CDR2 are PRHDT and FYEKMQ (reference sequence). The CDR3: CASSFSAAQETQYF. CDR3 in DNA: TGTGCCAGCAGCTTTTCGGCAGCTCAAGAGACCCAGTACTTC.

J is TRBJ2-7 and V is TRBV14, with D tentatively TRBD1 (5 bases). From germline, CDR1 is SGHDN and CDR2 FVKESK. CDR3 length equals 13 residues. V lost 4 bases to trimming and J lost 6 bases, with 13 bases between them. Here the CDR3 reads CASSRLTVSEQYF. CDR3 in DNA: TGTGCCAGCAGCCGACTGACAGTAAGCGAGCAGTACTTC.

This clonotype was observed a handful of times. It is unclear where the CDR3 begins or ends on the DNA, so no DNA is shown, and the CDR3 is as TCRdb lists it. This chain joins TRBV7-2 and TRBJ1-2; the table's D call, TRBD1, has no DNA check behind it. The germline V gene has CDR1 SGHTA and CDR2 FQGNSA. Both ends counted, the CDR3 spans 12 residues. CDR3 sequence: CASSLVGQGTLF.